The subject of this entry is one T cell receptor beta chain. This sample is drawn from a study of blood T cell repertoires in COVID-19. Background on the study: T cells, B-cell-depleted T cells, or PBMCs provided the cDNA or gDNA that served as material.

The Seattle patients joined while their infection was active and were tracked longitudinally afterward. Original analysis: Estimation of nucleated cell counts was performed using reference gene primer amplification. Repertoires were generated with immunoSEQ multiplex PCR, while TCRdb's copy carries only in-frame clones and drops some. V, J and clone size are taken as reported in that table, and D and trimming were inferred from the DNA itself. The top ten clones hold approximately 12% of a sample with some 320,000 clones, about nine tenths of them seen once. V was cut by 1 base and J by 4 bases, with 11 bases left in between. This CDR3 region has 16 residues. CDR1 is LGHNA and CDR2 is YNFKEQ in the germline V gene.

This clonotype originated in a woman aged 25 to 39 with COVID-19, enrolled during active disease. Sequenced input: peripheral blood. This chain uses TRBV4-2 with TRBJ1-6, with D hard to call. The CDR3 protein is CASSQVYTEYNSPLHF. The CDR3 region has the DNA TGTGCCAGCAGCCAAGTGTATACAGAGTATAATTCACCCCTCCACTTT.